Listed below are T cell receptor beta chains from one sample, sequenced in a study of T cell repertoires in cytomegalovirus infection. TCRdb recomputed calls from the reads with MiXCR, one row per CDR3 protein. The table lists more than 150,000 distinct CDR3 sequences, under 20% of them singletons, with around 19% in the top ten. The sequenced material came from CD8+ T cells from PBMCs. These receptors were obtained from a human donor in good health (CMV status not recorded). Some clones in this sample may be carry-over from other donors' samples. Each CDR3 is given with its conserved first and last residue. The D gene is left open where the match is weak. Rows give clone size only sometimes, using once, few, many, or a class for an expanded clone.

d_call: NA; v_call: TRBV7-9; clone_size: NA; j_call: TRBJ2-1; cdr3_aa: CASSLVRTYNEQFF; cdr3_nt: TGTGCCAGCAGCTTAGTACGGACGTACAATGAGCAGTTCTTC
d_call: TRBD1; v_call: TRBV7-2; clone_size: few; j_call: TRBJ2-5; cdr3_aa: CASSPGQGLFQETQYF; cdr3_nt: TGTGCCAGCAGCCCCGGACAGGGCCTGTTCCAAGAGACCCAGTACTTC
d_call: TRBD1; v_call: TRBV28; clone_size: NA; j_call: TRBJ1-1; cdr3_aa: CASSFRTGEAFF; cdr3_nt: TGTGCCAGCAGTTTTAGGACAGGAGAAGCTTTCTTT
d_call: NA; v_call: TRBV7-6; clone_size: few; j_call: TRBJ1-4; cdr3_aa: CASSSEWAPTNEKLFF; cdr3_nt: TGTGCCAGCAGCTCCGAATGGGCACCAACTAATGAAAAACTGTTTTTT
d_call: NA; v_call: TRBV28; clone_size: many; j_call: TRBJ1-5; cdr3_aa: CASSREYQGTSNQPQHF; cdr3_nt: TGTGCCAGCAGTCGTGAATATCAGGGGACAAGCAATCAGCCCCAGCATTTT
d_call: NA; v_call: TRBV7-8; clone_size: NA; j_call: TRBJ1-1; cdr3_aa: CASSLVGRDTEAFF; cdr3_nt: TGTGCCAGCAGCTTAGTAGGGAGGGACACTGAAGCTTTCTTT
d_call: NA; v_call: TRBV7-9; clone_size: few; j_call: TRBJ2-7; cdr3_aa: CASSSRGSSYEQYF; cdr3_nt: TGTGCCAGCAGCTCCCGAGGCAGTTCCTACGAGCAGTACTTC
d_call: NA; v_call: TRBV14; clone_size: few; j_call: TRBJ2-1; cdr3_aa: CASSQEGNTGPGYNEQFF; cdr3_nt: TGTGCCAGCAGCCAAGAAGGGAATACGGGTCCGGGCTACAATGAGCAGTTCTTC
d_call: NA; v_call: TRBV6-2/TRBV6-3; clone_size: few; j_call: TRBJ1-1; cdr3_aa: CASSPGPLRWSDTEAFF; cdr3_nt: TGTGCCAGCAGCCCCGGACCGTTAAGGTGGTCAGACACTGAAGCTTTCTTT
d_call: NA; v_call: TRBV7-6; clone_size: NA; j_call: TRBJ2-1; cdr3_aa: CASSLGRVYEQFF; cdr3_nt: TGTGCCAGCAGCTTAGGGCGGGTGTATGAGCAGTTCTTC
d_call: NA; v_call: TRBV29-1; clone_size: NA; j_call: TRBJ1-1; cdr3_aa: CSVQGGSTNTEAFF; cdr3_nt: TGCAGCGTTCAAGGGGGAAGTACGAACACTGAAGCTTTCTTT
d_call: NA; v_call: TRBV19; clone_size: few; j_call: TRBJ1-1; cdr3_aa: CASSPDYLNTEAFF; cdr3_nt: TGTGCCAGTAGCCCGGACTACTTGAACACTGAAGCTTTCTTT
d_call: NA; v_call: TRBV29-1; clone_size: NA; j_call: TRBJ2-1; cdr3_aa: CSVEGGASFSSYNEQFF; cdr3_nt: TGCAGCGTTGAAGGAGGCGCCTCTTTTAGCTCCTACAATGAGCAGTTCTTC
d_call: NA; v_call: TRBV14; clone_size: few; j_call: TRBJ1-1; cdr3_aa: CASSPHTGTEAFF; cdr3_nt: TGTGCCAGCAGCCCCCATACGGGTACTGAAGCTTTCTTT
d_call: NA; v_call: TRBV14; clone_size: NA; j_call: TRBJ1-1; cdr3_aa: CASSQDPNAREAFF; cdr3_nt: TGTGCCAGCAGCCAAGATCCGAATGCGCGGGAAGCTTTCTTT
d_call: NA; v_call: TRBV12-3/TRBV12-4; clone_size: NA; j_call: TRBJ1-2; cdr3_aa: CASSQGSRVRWGYAF; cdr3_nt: TGTGCCAGCAGTCAAGGAAGCCGAGTTCGGTGGGGCTACGCCTTC
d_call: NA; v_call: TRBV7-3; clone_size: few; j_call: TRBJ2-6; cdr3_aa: CASSDTQVSGANVLTF; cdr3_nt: TGTGCCAGCAGCGATACACAGGTCTCTGGGGCCAACGTCCTGACTTTC
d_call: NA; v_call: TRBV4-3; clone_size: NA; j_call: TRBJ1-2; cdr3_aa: CASSQERDKGLITMGYTF; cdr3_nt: TGCGCCAGCAGCCAAGAAAGGGACAAAGGACTGATCACTATGGGCTACACCTTC
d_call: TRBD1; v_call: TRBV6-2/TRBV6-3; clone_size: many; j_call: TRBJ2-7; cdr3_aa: CASSSLGTATYEQYF; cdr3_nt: TGTGCCAGCAGTTCTCTTGGGACAGCAACCTACGAGCAGTACTTC
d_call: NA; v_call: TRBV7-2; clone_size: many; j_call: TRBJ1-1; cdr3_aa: CASSLRSGVNTEAFF; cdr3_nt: TGTGCCAGCAGCTTAAGATCGGGTGTGAACACTGAAGCTTTCTTT
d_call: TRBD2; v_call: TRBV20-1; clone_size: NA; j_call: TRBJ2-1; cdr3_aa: CSARPYGRLAGGGEQFF; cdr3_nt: TGCAGTGCTAGACCTTATGGAAGGCTAGCGGGAGGTGGGGAGCAGTTCTTC
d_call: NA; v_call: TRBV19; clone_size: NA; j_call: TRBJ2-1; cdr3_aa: CASSPQVTNEQFF; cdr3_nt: TGTGCCAGTAGTCCACAGGTCACGAATGAGCAGTTCTTC
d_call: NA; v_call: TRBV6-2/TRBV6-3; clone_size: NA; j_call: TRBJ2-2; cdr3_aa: CASSNGGYTGELFF; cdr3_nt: TGTGCCAGCAGTAACGGGGGTTACACCGGGGAGCTGTTTTTT
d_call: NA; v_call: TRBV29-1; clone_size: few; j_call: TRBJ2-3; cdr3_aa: CSVVSGVGTDTQYF; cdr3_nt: TGCAGCGTTGTTAGCGGAGTCGGGACAGATACGCAGTATTTT
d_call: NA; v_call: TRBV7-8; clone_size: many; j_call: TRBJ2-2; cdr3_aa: CASEAGELFF; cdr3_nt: TGTGCCAGCGAAGCCGGGGAGCTGTTTTTT